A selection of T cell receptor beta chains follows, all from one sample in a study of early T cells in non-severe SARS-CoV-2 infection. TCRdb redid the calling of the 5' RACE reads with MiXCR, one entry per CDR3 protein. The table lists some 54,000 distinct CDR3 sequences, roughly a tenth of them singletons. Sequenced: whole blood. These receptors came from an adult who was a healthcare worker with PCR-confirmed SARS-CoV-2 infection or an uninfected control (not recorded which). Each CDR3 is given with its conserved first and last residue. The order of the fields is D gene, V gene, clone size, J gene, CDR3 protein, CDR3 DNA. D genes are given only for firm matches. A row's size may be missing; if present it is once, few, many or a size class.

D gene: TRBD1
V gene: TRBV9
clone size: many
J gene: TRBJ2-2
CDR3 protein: CASSLRDRANTGELFF
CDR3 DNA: TGTGCCAGCAGCCTCCGGGACAGGGCGAACACCGGGGAGCTGTTTTTT

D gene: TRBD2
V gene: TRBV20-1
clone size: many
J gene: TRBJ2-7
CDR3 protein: CSARLPGTGGRGQYF
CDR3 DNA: TGCAGTGCTAGGCTCCCCGGGACGGGGGGTAGGGGGCAGTACTTC

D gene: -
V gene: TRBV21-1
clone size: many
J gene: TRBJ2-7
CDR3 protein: CASPRGRGSYEQYF
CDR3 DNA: TGTGCCAGCCCCCGCGGGAGGGGGAGTTACGAGCAGTACTTC

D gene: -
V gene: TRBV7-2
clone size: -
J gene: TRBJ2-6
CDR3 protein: CASSLTGPGANVLTF
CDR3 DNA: TGTGCCAGCAGCCTTACAGGGCCTGGGGCCAACGTCCTGACTTTC

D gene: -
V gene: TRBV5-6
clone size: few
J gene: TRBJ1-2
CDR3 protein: CASSGGVRYYGYTF
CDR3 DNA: TGTGCCAGCAGCGGGGGGGTCCGCTACTATGGCTACACCTTC

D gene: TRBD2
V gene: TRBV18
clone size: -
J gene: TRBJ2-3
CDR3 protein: CASSPPSSGSDTQYF
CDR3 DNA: TGTGCCAGCTCACCACCGTCTAGCGGGAGTGATACGCAGTATTTT

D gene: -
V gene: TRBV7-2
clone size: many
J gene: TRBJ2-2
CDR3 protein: CASSPRANTGELFF
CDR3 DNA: TGTGCCAGCAGCCCGCGGGCCAACACCGGGGAGCTGTTTTTT

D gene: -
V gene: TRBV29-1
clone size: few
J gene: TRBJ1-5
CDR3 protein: CSVTGTSSNQPQHF
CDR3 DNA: TGCAGCGTTACCGGGACAAGTAGCAATCAGCCCCAGCATTTT

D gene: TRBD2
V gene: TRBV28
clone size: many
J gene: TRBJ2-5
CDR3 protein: CASSFLGLGETQYF
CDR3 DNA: TGTGCCAGCAGTTTTCTGGGACTAGGAGAGACCCAGTACTTC

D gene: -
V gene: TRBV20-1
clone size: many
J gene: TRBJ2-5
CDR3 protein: CSAEEGARETQYF
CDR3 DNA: TGCAGTGCCGAGGAGGGGGCGAGGGAGACCCAGTACTTC

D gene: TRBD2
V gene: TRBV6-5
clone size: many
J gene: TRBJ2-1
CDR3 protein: CASSFFHLAGAGNEQFF
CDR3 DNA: TGTGCCAGCAGTTTCTTCCATTTAGCGGGAGCGGGGAATGAGCAGTTCTTC

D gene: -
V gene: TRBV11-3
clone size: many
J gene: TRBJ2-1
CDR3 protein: CASSLGGSNNEQFF
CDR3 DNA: TGTGCCAGCAGCTTAGGAGGAAGCAACAATGAGCAGTTCTTC

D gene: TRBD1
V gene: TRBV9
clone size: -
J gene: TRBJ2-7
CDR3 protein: CASSMTGESYEQYF
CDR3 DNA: TGTGCCAGCAGCATGACAGGGGAATCCTACGAGCAGTACTTC

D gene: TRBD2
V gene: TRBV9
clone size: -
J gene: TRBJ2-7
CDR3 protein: CASSPAGTSASEQYF
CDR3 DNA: TGTGCCAGCAGCCCGGCCGGGACTAGCGCTTCCGAGCAGTACTTC

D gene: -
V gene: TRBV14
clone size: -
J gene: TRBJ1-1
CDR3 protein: CASSRGWSTEAFF
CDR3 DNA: TGTGCCAGCAGCCGGGGATGGAGCACTGAAGCTTTCTTT

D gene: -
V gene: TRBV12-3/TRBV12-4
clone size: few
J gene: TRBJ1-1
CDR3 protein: CASSTLGGTEAFF
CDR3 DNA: TGTGCCAGCAGCACCCTAGGGGGAACTGAAGCTTTCTTT

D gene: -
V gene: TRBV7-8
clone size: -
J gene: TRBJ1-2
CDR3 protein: CASSLAGGNYGYTF
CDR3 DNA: TGTGCCAGCAGCTTAGCGGGAGGCAACTATGGCTACACCTTC

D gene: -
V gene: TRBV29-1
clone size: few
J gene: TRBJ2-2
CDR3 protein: CSVARGSGELFF
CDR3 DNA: TGCAGCGTGGCCAGAGGTTCCGGGGAGCTGTTTTTT

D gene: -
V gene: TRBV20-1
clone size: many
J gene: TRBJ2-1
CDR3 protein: CSARDRGPLSYNEQFF
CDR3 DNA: TGCAGTGCTAGAGATCGAGGTCCTCTCTCCTACAATGAGCAGTTCTTC

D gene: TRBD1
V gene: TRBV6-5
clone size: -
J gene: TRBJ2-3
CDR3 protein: CASSSWTGGTDTQYF
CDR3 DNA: TGTGCCAGCAGTTCTTGGACAGGGGGCACAGATACGCAGTATTTT

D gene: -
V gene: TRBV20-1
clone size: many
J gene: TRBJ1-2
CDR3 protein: CSSRTRGGYTF
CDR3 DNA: TGCAGTTCTCGGACGAGGGGTGGCTACACCTTC

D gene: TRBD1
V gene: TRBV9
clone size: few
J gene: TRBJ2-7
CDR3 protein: CASSKTGDYEQYF
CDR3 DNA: TGTGCCAGCAGCAAAACAGGGGACTACGAGCAGTACTTC

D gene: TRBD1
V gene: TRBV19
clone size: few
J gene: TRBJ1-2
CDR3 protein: CASSEGQGRPNYGYTF
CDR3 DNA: TGTGCCAGTAGTGAAGGACAGGGAAGGCCCAACTATGGCTACACCTTC

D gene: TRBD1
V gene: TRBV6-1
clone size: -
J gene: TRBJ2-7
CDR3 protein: CASSGQGTFYEQYF
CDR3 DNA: TGTGCCAGCAGCGGACAGGGGACGTTTTACGAGCAGTACTTC

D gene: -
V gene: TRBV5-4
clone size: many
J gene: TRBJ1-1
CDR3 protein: CASSLGRAQVNTEAFF
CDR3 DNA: TGTGCCAGCAGCTTGGGCAGGGCCCAAGTGAACACTGAAGCTTTCTTT

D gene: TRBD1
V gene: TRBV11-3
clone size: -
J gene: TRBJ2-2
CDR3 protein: CTSSPRDRNTGELFF
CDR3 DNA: TGTACCAGCAGCCCGAGGGACAGAAACACTGGGGAGCTGTTTTTT